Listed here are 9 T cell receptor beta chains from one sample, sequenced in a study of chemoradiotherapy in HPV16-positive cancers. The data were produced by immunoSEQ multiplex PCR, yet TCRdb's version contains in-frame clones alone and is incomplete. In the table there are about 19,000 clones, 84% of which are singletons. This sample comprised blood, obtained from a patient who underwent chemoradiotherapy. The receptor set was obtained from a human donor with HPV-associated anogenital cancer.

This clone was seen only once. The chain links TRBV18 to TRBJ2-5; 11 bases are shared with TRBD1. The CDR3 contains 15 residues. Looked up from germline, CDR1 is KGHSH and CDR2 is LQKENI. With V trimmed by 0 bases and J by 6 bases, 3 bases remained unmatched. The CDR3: CASSPPGQGGKTQYF. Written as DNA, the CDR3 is TGTGCCAGCTCACCACCGGGACAGGGGGGAAAGACCCAGTACTTC.

For the CDR3, the DNA is TGTGCCACCAGCAGAGACAGGGTTGGCTACACCTTC. Its protein product is CATSRDRVGYTF. This rearrangement joins TRBV15 to TRBJ1-2, with TRBD1 as a possible D gene (5 bases). Looked up from germline, CDR1 is LNHNV and CDR2 is YYDKDF (reference sequence). V was trimmed by 0 bases and J by 7 bases, leaving 6 bases between them. The CDR3 is 12 amino acids.

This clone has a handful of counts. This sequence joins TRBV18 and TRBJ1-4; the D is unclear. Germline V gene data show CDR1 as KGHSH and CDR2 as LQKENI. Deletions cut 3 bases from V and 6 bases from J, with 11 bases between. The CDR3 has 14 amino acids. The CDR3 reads CASSPGAEYEKLFF. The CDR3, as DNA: TGTGCCAGCTCACCCGGCGCCGAGTATGAAAAACTGTTTTTT.

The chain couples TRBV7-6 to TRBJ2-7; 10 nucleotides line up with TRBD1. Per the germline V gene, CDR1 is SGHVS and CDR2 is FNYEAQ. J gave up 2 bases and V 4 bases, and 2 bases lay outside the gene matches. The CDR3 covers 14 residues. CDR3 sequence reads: CASSWDRGPYEQYF. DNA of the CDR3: TGTGCCAGCAGCTGGGACAGGGGTCCCTACGAGCAGTACTTC.

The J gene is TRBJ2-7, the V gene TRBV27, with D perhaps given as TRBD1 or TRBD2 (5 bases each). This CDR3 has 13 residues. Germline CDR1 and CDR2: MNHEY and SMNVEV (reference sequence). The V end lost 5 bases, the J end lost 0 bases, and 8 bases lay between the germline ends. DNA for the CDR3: TGTGCCAGCAGTCACGGGACCTCCTACGAGCAGTACTTC. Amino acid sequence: CASSHGTSYEQYF.

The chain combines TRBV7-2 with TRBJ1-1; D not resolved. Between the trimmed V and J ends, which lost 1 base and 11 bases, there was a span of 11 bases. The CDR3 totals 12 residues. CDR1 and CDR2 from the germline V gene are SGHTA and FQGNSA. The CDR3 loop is CASSLEGYTAFF. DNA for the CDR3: TGTGCCAGCAGCTTAGAAGGGTACACGGCTTTCTTT.

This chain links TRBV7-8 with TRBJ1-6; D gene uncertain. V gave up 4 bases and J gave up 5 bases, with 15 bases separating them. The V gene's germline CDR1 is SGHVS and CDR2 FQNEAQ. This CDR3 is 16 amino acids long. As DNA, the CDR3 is TGTGCCAGCAGCTCGAGCCGAATCTCAAATAATTCACCCCTCCACTTT. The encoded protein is CASSSSRISNNSPLHF. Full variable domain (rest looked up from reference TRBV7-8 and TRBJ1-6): GAGVSQSPRYKVAKRGQDVALRCDPISGHVSLFWYQQALGQGPEFLTYFQNEAQLDKSGLPSDRFFAERPEGSVSTLKIQRTQQEDSAVYLCASSSSRISNNSPLHFGNGTRLTVT.

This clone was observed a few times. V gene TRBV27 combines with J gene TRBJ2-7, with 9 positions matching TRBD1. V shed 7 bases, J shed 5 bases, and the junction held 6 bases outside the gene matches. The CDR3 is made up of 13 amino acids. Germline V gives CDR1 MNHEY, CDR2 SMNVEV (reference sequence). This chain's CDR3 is CASNPDRGHEQYF. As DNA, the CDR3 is TGTGCCAGCAACCCGGACAGGGGCCACGAGCAGTACTTC.

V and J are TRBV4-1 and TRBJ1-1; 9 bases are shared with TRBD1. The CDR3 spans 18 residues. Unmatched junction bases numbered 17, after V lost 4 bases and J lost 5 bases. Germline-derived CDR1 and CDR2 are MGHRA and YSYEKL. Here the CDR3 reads CASSLKGGPGQGRTEAFF. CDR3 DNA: TGCGCCAGCAGCCTGAAAGGAGGCCCCGGACAGGGGAGAACTGAAGCTTTCTTT.